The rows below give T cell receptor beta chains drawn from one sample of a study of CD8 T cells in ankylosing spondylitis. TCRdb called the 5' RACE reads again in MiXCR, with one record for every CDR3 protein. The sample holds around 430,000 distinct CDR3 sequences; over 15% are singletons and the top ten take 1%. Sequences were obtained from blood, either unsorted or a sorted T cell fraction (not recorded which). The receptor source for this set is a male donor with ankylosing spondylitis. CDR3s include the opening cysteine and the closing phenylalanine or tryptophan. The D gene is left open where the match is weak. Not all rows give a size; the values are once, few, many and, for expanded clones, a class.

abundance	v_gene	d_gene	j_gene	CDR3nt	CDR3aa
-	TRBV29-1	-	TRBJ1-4	TGCAGCGTCGCAGGTGACCCTAATGAAAAACTGTTTTTT	CSVAGDPNEKLFF
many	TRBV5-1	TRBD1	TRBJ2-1	TGCGCCACTTCGACAGGGACCTACAATGAGCAGTTCTTC	CATSTGTYNEQFF
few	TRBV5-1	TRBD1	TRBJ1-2	TGCGCCAGCAGCATCGGACAGGGACCCACTAACTATGGCTACACCTTC	CASSIGQGPTNYGYTF
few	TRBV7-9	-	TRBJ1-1	TGTGCCAGCAGCCCAAGGGGAACGGGGTGGCGGGACACTGAAGCTTTCTTT	CASSPRGTGWRDTEAFF
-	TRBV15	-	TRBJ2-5	TGTGCCACCAGCAGAGATTCTTCGTGGGGGTTGTACCAAGAGACCCAGTACTTC	CATSRDSSWGLYQETQYF
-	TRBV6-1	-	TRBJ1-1	TGTGCCAGCGGATGGGACCGACGGATTGATGAAGCTTTCTTT	CASGWDRRIDEAFF
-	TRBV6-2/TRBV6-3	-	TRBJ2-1	TGTGCCAGCAGCCCCCTCCCGCCAACCAGGGAAGAGCAGTTCTTC	CASSPLPPTREEQFF
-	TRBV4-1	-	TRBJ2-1	TGCGCCAGCAGCCAAGAAAGAGGAGGAAACAATGAGCAGTTCTTC	CASSQERGGNNEQFF
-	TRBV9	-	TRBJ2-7	TGTGCCAGCAGCGTAGAAGGCCAGGGCCCCCAGTGGGAGCAGTACTTC	CASSVEGQGPQWEQYF
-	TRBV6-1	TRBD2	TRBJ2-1	TGTGCCACCTCGCGGGAGGTAAATGAGCAGTTCTTC	CATSREVNEQFF
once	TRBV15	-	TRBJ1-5	TGTGCCACCAGCAGAGATCCGGACACCACAGGGACTCAGCCCCAGCATTTT	CATSRDPDTTGTQPQHF
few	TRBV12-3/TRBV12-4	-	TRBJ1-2	TGTGCCAGCGGCGGGGGGATTAGCTATGGCTACACCTTC	CASGGGISYGYTF
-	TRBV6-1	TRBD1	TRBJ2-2	TGTGCCAGCAGTGGACGACAGGGGTCCATAAGATCCGGGGAGCTGTTTTTT	CASSGRQGSIRSGELFF
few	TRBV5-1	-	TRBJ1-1	TGCGCCAGCAGGCCACCTCAGGGGTCGGAAGCTTTCTTT	CASRPPQGSEAFF
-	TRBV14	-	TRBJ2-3	TGTGCCAGCAGCCAAGTCATAGGGGTCGGAGCGCAGTATTTT	CASSQVIGVGAQYF
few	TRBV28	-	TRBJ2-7	TGTGCCAGCCAGAAATACGAGCAGTACTTC	CASQKYEQYF
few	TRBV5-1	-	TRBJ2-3	TGCGCCAGCTACAGGCTAGCTGTGACAGATACGCAGTATTTT	CASYRLAVTDTQYF
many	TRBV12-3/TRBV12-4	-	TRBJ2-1	TGTGCCAGCAGTCCAAAGCTAGTCTACAATGAGCAGTTCTTC	CASSPKLVYNEQFF
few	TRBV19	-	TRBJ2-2	TGTGCCAGTACCAGAGACAGTACGAACACCGGGGAGCTGTTTTTT	CASTRDSTNTGELFF
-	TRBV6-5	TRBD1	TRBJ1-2	TGTGCCAGCAGTTACGGGGGGACAGGGAGAGGGGATGGCTACACCTTC	CASSYGGTGRGDGYTF
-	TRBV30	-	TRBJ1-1	TGTGCCTGGAGTCGCAGTTCTCTGAACACTGAAGCTTTCTTT	CAWSRSSLNTEAFF
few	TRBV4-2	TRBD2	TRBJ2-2	TGTGCCAGCAGCCAAGTAGCGGGAGGGCCGAACACCGGGGAGCTGTTTTTT	CASSQVAGGPNTGELFF
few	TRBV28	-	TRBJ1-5	TGTGCCAGCAGTTTTGGGGCGGTGGAGCAGCCCCAGCATTTT	CASSFGAVEQPQHF
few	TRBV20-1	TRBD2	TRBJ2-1	TGCAGTGCTCAGGCGGGAGCCTACAATGAGCAGTTCTTC	CSAQAGAYNEQFF
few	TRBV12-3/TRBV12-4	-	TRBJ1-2	TGTGCCAGCAGCCCCGACGGCTATGGCTACACCTTC	CASSPDGYGYTF